Included here is one T cell receptor (beta chain) sequence, with context. The antigen is not known. These data belong to a study of response to subunit inactivated influenza vaccine. Whole-study results and caveats: Authors suggested seasonal influenza vaccinations each recruit few new T cells.

TCRdb passed the RT-PCR reads through MiXCR, listing each CDR3 protein once. The table has some 500,000 distinct CDR3 sequences, 16% seen once. The specimen was CD4+ T cells sorted from PBMCs, collected around 2 years after vaccination. This clonotype was sampled from a man aged 50 to 75 who received an inactivated influenza vaccine.

The CDR3 protein is CATSDPGTGNTGELFF. For the CDR3, the DNA is TGTGCCACCAGTGATCCCGGGACCGGGAACACCGGGGAGCTGTTTTTT. The chain recombines TRBV24-1 with TRBJ2-2, with D possibly called TRBD1 or TRBD2 (5 bases each). The CDR3 spans 16 residues. With 3 bases removed from V and 1 base from J, the gap between germline ends came to 11 bases. The germline V gene encodes CDR1 KGHDR and CDR2 SFDVKD.